Following are 9 T cell receptor beta chains from one sample sequenced in a study of blood T cell repertoires in COVID-19. Assay: immunoSEQ multiplex PCR; the TCRdb copy retains only in-frame clones and omits some. The table has some 240,000 clones, roughly 89% seen once. Sequencing input: peripheral blood. The receptors shown here come from a man aged 60-69 years who had recovered from COVID-19.

This clone was counted a few times. This rearrangement joins TRBV7-9 to TRBJ2-1, with 10 bases fitting TRBD2. This CDR3 comprises 14 residues. Per germline, CDR1 SEHNR and CDR2 FQNEAQ (reference sequence). Trimming took 4 bases from V and 10 from J; bases not matched to a gene: 7. Here the CDR3 DNA reads TGTGCCAGCAGCTCGGGACTAGCGTTAGGCGAGCAGTTCTTC. Protein product: CASSSGLALGEQFF.

This clone turned up a few times. The V call is TRBV19, the J call TRBJ1-5, with D possibly TRBD1 on 6 matching bases. From germline, CDR1 is LNHDA and CDR2 SQIVND (reference sequence). CDR3 length: 14 amino acids. V dropped 4 bases and J dropped 3 bases, with 10 bases sitting between them. The CDR3, as DNA: TGTGCCAGTAGTAATCGACAGGACAATCAGCCCCAGCATTTT. Residues: CASSNRQDNQPQHF.

The V gene is TRBV7-2, the J gene TRBJ2-7, with 8 bases that match TRBD2. Germline lookup yields CDR1 SGHTA and CDR2 FQGNSA. This CDR3 comprises 14 residues. J gave up 5 bases and V 2 bases, and 5 bases lay outside the gene matches. The CDR3 nucleotides read TGTGCCAGCAGCTTAAGCGGGAGCACCCACGAGCAGTACTTC. Translation: CASSLSGSTHEQYF.

In its sample, this clone was seen once. The chain carries TRBV12-5 and TRBJ1-1; D gene uncertain. Per the germline V gene, CDR1 is LGHNT and CDR2 is FRNRAP. The CDR3 is 14 residues long. V lost 1 base to trimming and J lost 3 bases, with 9 bases between them. The CDR3 region is CASGLGQPYTEAFF. The CDR3 DNA reads as TGTGCTAGTGGTTTGGGACAACCTTACACTGAAGCTTTCTTT.

The rearrangement uses TRBV15 and TRBJ1-1, with D unclear. The CDR3 covers 14 residues. Germline V gives CDR1 LNHNV, CDR2 YYDKDF (reference sequence). Trimming left V 1 base short and J 4 bases short, with 10 bases between. The CDR3 loop reads CATSRVERGTEAFF. The CDR3, as DNA: TGTGCCACCAGCAGAGTTGAGAGAGGCACTGAAGCTTTCTTT.

The V call is TRBV9, the J call TRBJ1-1; D is undetermined. In germline, CDR1 is SGDLS, CDR2 YYNGEE. CDR3 length equals 13 residues. The ends were cut back, 6 bases at V and 0 bases at J, with 9 bases in the middle. The CDR3 region is CASNGGLNTEAFF. DNA for the CDR3: TGTGCCAGCAATGGAGGGCTGAACACTGAAGCTTTCTTT.

The CDR3 coding sequence is TGTGCCAGCAGCCACCGCGGAGATACGCAGTATTTT. It specifies CASSHRGDTQYF. The rearrangement uses TRBV7-2 and TRBJ2-3; D ambiguous. V lost 5 bases and J 5 bases, leaving 8 bases between the germline ends. The CDR3 is made up of 12 amino acids. Germline assignment: CDR1 SGHTA and CDR2 FQGNSA.

This CDR3 reads CASSQDGTGAISYEQYF. CDR3 in DNA: TGTGCCAGCAGCCAAGACGGTACAGGGGCCATCTCCTACGAGCAGTACTTC. The chain links TRBV4-2 to TRBJ2-7; 7 nucleotides match TRBD1. After removal of 0 bases from V and 0 bases from J, the junction contained 8 bases not matched to a gene. The CDR3 totals 17 residues. Germline values: CDR1 LGHNA, CDR2 YNFKEQ.

V and J are TRBV9 and TRBJ2-3; D perhaps matches TRBD1 (7 bases). Germline CDR1 SGDLS, CDR2 YYNGEE. V shed 4 bases and J shed 0 bases, with 15 bases lying between them. The CDR3 loop spans 16 amino acids. The CDR3 loop reads CASSPRQGGSTDTQYF. The CDR3 DNA is TGTGCCAGCAGCCCGCGACAGGGAGGTAGCACAGATACGCAGTATTTT.